This TCR beta chain was obtained from a study of PD-L1 blockade in urothelial cancer. In the study overall: Blood analysis was done at 3 weeks (second dose) and 6 weeks after treatment began.

Study-wide points: Durable-benefit patients showed greater tumor-associated blood clone expansion at 3 weeks.

Specified time point: pretreatment peripheral blood. Sequenced by immunoSEQ multiplex PCR; TCRdb stores in-frame clones only, minus some. There are about 52,000 clones in the sample; 84% occur only once, and roughly 1.3% lies in the top ten. Concerning this clone itself: The antigen is not known.

The germline CDR1 and CDR2 sequences are KGHSH and LQKENI. V was clipped by 3 bases and J by 9 bases; unmatched bases: 8. The CDR3 spans 16 residues. Sequenced here: PBMCs, sampled around atezolizumab (anti-PD-L1) treatment. The chain carries TRBV18 and TRBJ1-6, with 10 bases aligning to TRBD1. This clonotype was sampled from a man over 45 with urothelial cancer. The chain's CDR3 is CASSPQGTGVGSPLHF. CDR3 nucleotides: TGTGCCAGCTCACCCCAAGGGACAGGGGTTGGTTCACCCCTCCACTTT.